Presented here are 27 T cell receptor beta chains from one specimen sequenced in a study of blood T cells in healthy people across ages. For the second PCR, which ran for about 7 to 11 cycles, a sample-barcoded 5' primer and a J-beta primer mix were used. MiXCR, applied by TCRdb to the 5' RACE reads, yields one record per CDR3 protein. Among roughly 800,000 distinct CDR3 sequences listed, 55% to 70% were seen once. The material sequenced was blood. The origin of the receptors is a man aged 25 to 40 in good health.

CDR3: CASSSQTGVAGANVLTF. The CDR3 coding sequence is TGTGCCAGCAGTAGCCAGACAGGTGTGGCTGGGGCCAACGTCCTGACTTTC. The chain carries TRBV6-1 and TRBJ2-6; D may be TRBD1 (6 bases). The CDR3 has 17 residues. V was cut by 5 bases and J by 2 bases, with 16 bases left in between. Per the germline V gene, CDR1 is MNHNS and CDR2 is SASEGT.

The rearrangement links TRBV7-2 to TRBJ2-7; tentative D call: TRBD1 (5 bases). V lost 0 bases and J lost 3, with 12 bases in between. This CDR3 is 15 amino acids long. The germline V gene has CDR1 SGHTA and CDR2 FQGNSA. The CDR3 nucleotides are TGTGCCAGCAGCTTAGCGCCCAGGGAAGACTACGAGCAGTACTTC. This sequence encodes CASSLAPREDYEQYF. Drawing the rest from reference TRBV7-2 and TRBJ2-7, the complete variable domain is GAGVSQSPSNKVTEKGKDVELRCDPISGHTALYWYRQSLGQGLEFLIYFQGNSAPDKSGLPSDRFSAERTGGSVSTLTIQRTQQEDSAVYLCASSLAPREDYEQYFGPGTRLTVT.

The chain couples TRBV13 to TRBJ2-5; D gene uncertain. V lost 3 bases, J lost 11 bases, and 16 bases lay in between. The germline gives CDR1 PRHDT, CDR2 FYEKMQ (reference sequence). This CDR3 is 13 amino acids long. The CDR3 region has the DNA TGTGCCAGCAGCTTGGTTGTGCCTGATGAGCAGTACTTC. Encoded protein: CASSLVVPDEQYF.

This sequence joins TRBV20-1 and TRBJ2-1, with D perhaps matching TRBD1 (5 bases). Germline assignment: CDR1 DFQATT and CDR2 SNEGSKA (reference sequence). The ends were cut back, 1 base at V and 0 bases at J, with 19 bases in the middle. The CDR3 has 18 residues. The DNA of the CDR3 is TGCAGTGCTAGAGTCAAGACAGCCTTCCAGAGCTCCTACAATGAGCAGTTCTTC. As protein: CSARVKTAFQSSYNEQFF.

The V gene is TRBV6-6, the J gene TRBJ2-7; D is undetermined. The CDR3 spans 15 residues. V was cut by 6 bases and J by 2 bases, with 17 bases left in between. In germline, CDR1 is MNHNY, CDR2 SVGAGI (reference sequence). DNA for the CDR3: TGTGCCAGCAGCCCGGAAAGTTTCGGTCCCTACGAGCAGTACTTC. It specifies CASSPESFGPYEQYF.

This clonotype came up a few times. V and J are TRBV15 and TRBJ2-3; 8 bases are shared with TRBD2. Germline-derived CDR1 and CDR2 are LNHNV and YYDKDF (reference sequence). The CDR3 length is 14 residues. Trimming removed 3 bases from V and 6 bases from J; junction bases left unmatched: 5. The CDR3 DNA follows: TGTGCCACCAGCAGGGGACTAGGACCCGATACGCAGTATTTT. It specifies CATSRGLGPDTQYF.

This clonotype was seen a few times. The chain links TRBV29-1 to TRBJ1-2; D is undetermined. CDR3 size: 14 residues. Trimming took off 2 bases at V and 0 bases at J, with 10 bases between the two ends. Germline lookup yields CDR1 SQVTM and CDR2 ANQGSEA. The CDR3 DNA sequence: TGCAGCGTTGAATGGGCAGGATCTAACTATGGCTACACCTTC. This translates into CSVEWAGSNYGYTF. The complete variable domain, with remaining parts taken from reference TRBV29-1 and TRBJ1-2, reads SAVISQKPSRDICQRGTSLTIQCQVDSQVTMMFWYRQQPGQSLTLIATANQGSEATYESGFVIDKFPISRPNLTFSTLTVSNMSPEDSSIYLCSVEWAGSNYGYTFGSGTRLTVV.

CDR3 coding DNA: TGTGCCACCAGCAGGAACAGGGGTGAGGGCTATGGCTACACCTTC. Its translation: CATSRNRGEGYGYTF. The J gene is TRBJ1-2, the V gene TRBV15; 7 positions match TRBD1. In germline, CDR1 is LNHNV, CDR2 YYDKDF (reference sequence). The CDR3 has 15 residues. The trim removed 3 bases at V and 4 bases at J, leaving 8 bases unmatched.

This clonotype was detected once. V usage is TRBV2 and J usage is TRBJ2-1; D may be TRBD1 (7 bases). The ends were cut back, 8 bases at V and 9 bases at J, with 20 bases in the middle. From germline, CDR1 is SNHLY and CDR2 FYNNEI. This CDR3 is 14 amino acids long. The CDR3 region has the DNA TGTGCCAGCTTGGCGCGGAGGGGGCTTAGTGAGCAGTTCTTC. Translating it yields CASLARRGLSEQFF.

This chain connects TRBV6-5 to TRBJ1-2, with TRBD1 matching over 8 bases. V lost 6 bases and J lost 0; bases outside the gene matches: 3. The germline V gene encodes CDR1 MNHEY and CDR2 SVGAGI. The CDR3 is 14 amino acids. In nucleotides, the CDR3 is TGTGCCAGCAGACCAGGGGGCTCTAACTATGGCTACACCTTC. Translating it yields CASRPGGSNYGYTF.

The chain joins TRBV2 to TRBJ2-2; the D gene is possibly TRBD1 (5 bases). The CDR3 length is 15 residues. Per the germline V gene, CDR1 is SNHLY and CDR2 is FYNNEI. V was trimmed by 6 bases and J by 7 bases, leaving 18 bases between them. The CDR3 bases are TGTGCCAGCAGAGATCAGGGTAGCTCGAGCGGGGAGCTGTTTTTT. Residues: CASRDQGSSSGELFF.

The chain links TRBV6-5 to TRBJ2-3; TRBD2 is a possible D gene (6 bases). The V gene lost 4 bases and the J gene lost 1 base, with 15 bases spanning the gap. The CDR3 runs 16 residues. From germline, CDR1 is MNHEY and CDR2 SVGAGI. The CDR3 region has the DNA TGTGCCAGCAGTTCCCCCAGGAAGCGGGGCACAGATACGCAGTATTTT. Amino acids: CASSSPRKRGTDTQYF.

This clonotype was seen a single time. Compared with germline, one end of the junction differs, possibly owing to a read error. J is TRBJ2-7 and V is TRBV15; D not certain. CDR1 LNHNV and CDR2 YYDKDF come from the germline V gene (reference sequence). This CDR3 is built from 12 residues. For the CDR3, the DNA is TGTGCCACCAGTCTCCGCTACTACGGGCAGTACTTC. Translation: CATSLRYYGQYF.

A few counts support this clonotype. The chain is built from TRBV6-1 and TRBJ2-7, with D uncertain. V lost 0 bases and J lost 2, with 11 bases in between. CDR1 is MNHNS, CDR2 SASEGT, per germline. CDR3 length equals 15 residues. CDR3 protein: CASSEAPDDTYEQYF. As DNA, the CDR3 is TGTGCCAGCAGTGAAGCACCGGACGACACCTACGAGCAGTACTTC.

This chain links TRBV7-9 with TRBJ2-3, with 7 bases identical to TRBD1. The germline V gene encodes CDR1 SEHNR and CDR2 FQNEAQ (reference sequence). The CDR3 sequence is 15 residues long. Trimming removed 5 bases from V and 1 base from J; junction bases left unmatched: 6. The CDR3 loop is CASSGPGTGTDTQYF. CDR3 nucleotide sequence: TGTGCCAGCAGCGGGCCCGGGACAGGCACAGATACGCAGTATTTT.

The chain carries TRBV20-1 and TRBJ2-1; the match to TRBD1 covers 7 bases. The CDR3 consists of 14 residues. CDR1 and CDR2 (germline): DFQATT, SNEGSKA (reference sequence). J was trimmed by 3 bases and V by 7 bases; bases with no gene match: 9. The CDR3 region is CSVPRQGGYNEQFF. DNA for the CDR3: TGCAGTGTCCCAAGACAGGGTGGCTACAATGAGCAGTTCTTC.

The CDR3 sequence is CASSPQVGKETQYF. The CDR3 nucleotides are TGTGCCAGCAGCCCTCAGGTCGGGAAAGAGACCCAGTACTTC. The chain joins TRBV7-8 to TRBJ2-5; the D gene is possibly TRBD2 (5 bases). Germline V CDR1 and CDR2: SGHVS, FQNEAQ. The CDR3 extends over 14 amino acids. The ends were cut back, 5 bases at V and 3 bases at J, with 13 bases in the middle.

This clonotype occurred a few times. CDR3 bases: TGTGCCAGCAGCCCCCGGACTAGCGGGAACTTTAGAAACATTCAGTACTTC. Its protein is CASSPRTSGNFRNIQYF. The chain combines TRBV9 with TRBJ2-4; 12 bases line up with TRBD2. CDR1 and CDR2 from the germline V gene are SGDLS and YYNGEE. CDR3 length: 17 amino acids. V trimming: 4 bases; J trimming: 6 bases; junction bases outside the gene matches: 11.

This chain uses TRBV6-5 with TRBJ2-5; TRBD1 aligns across 7 bases. The CDR3 consists of 18 residues. V shed 3 bases, J shed 11 bases, and the junction held 24 bases outside the gene matches. Germline assignment: CDR1 MNHEY and CDR2 SVGAGI. CDR3 protein: CASSYGRGSGRLMHEQYF. The CDR3 bases are TGTGCCAGCAGTTATGGCAGGGGGAGTGGGCGGCTTATGCATGAGCAGTACTTC.

The chain employs TRBV7-2 and TRBJ2-1; D is unresolved. The CDR3 is 12 amino acids. V was trimmed by 2 bases and J by 12 bases, leaving 11 bases between them. Looked up from germline, CDR1 is SGHTA and CDR2 is FQGNSA. Here the CDR3 DNA reads TGTGCCAGCAGCTTAAGCCGTACCGGGCAGTTCTTC. It specifies CASSLSRTGQFF. Full variable domain (remainder filled in from reference TRBV7-2 and TRBJ2-1): GAGVSQSPSNKVTEKGKDVELRCDPISGHTALYWYRQSLGQGLEFLIYFQGNSAPDKSGLPSDRFSAERTGGSVSTLTIQRTQQEDSAVYLCASSLSRTGQFFGPGTRLTVL.

The gene calls are TRBV7-2 and TRBJ2-5; 7 bases are shared with TRBD1. This CDR3 spans 16 amino acids. Looked up from germline, CDR1 is SGHTA and CDR2 is FQGNSA. The V segment lost 1 base and the J segment 5 bases; nucleotides outside the gene matches: 10. The DNA for the CDR3 is TGTGCCAGCAGCTTAGTGGTAGGGGGCTATGACGAGACCCAGTACTTC. Amino acids: CASSLVVGGYDETQYF.

The rearrangement joins TRBV4-3 to TRBJ2-1, with 7 positions matching TRBD1. CDR1 is LGHNA, CDR2 YSLEER, per germline. The CDR3 spans 18 residues. Trimming at V came to 0 bases and at J to 8 bases, leaving 16 bases not matched to a gene. CDR3 in DNA: TGCGCCAGCAGCCAAGAAGTTTTGGGACAGCTACCTAGGGATGAGCAGTTCTTC. Translation gives CASSQEVLGQLPRDEQFF.

This clonotype was detected ten times or more. The chain carries TRBV2 and TRBJ2-4; D possibly corresponds to TRBD1 (6 bases). Germline V gene sequence: CDR1 SNHLY, CDR2 FYNNEI. The CDR3 is 13 residues long. Trimming removed 4 bases from V and 13 bases from J, with 17 bases in between. This chain's CDR3 is CASSGGSSTGQYF. The CDR3 bases are TGTGCCAGCAGTGGGGGCAGCTCCACAGGGCAGTACTTC.

The CDR3 region is CASSLYQQAEAFF. As DNA, the CDR3 is TGCGCCAGCAGCTTATATCAGCAGGCTGAAGCTTTCTTT. V gene TRBV5-1 combines with J gene TRBJ1-1; D uncertain. Germline V gives CDR1 SGHRS, CDR2 YFSETQ. Trimming took off 2 bases at V and 6 bases at J, with 11 bases between the two ends. The length of the CDR3 is 13 residues.

The rearrangement joins TRBV13 to TRBJ2-5, with 11 bases that match TRBD2. Germline V gene sequence: CDR1 PRHDT, CDR2 FYEKMQ (reference sequence). Trimming removed 2 bases from V and 1 base from J; junction bases left unmatched: 6. The CDR3 has 17 amino acids. The CDR3 here is CASSLLVAGGFQETQYF. CDR3 nucleotide sequence: TGTGCCAGCAGCTTATTGGTAGCGGGGGGGTTCCAAGAGACCCAGTACTTC.

This chain connects TRBV15 to TRBJ2-1; tentative D call: TRBD1 (5 bases). Trimming left V 0 bases short and J 8 bases short, with 14 bases between. The CDR3 is 15 amino acids. The germline CDR1 and CDR2 sequences are LNHNV and YYDKDF (reference sequence). Here the CDR3 DNA reads TGTGCCACCAGCAGAGATATGCAGGGCAGCGATGAGCAGTTCTTC. This encodes CATSRDMQGSDEQFF.

This clonotype was observed a single time. The chain carries TRBV30 and TRBJ2-5; either TRBD1 or TRBD2 may supply D (5 bases each). The tail of the sequence fits TRBJ2-7 better, so the J call may be wrong. This CDR3 is 14 amino acids long. CDR1 and CDR2 (germline): GTSNPN, SVGIG (reference sequence). The CDR3 here is CAWSRGQGVNEQYF. The CDR3 DNA sequence: TGTGCCTGGAGCCGCGGGCAGGGTGTAAACGAGCAGTACTTC.